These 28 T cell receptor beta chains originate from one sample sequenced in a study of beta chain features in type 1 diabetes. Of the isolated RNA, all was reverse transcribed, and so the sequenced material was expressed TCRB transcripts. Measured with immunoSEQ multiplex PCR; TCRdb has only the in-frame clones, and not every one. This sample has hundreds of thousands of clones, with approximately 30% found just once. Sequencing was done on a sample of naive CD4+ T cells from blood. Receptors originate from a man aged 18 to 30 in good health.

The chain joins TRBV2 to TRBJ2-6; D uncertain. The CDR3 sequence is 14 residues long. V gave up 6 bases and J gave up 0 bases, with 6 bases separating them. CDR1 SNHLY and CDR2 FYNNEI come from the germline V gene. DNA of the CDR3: TGTGCCAGCAGGGTAAACTCTGGGGCCAACGTCCTGACTTTC. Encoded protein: CASRVNSGANVLTF.

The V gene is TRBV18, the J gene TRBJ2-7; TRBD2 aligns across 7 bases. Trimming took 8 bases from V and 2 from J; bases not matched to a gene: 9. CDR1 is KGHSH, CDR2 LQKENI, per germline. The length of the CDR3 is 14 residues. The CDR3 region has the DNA TGTGCCAGCCAAGAGCAGCGGGGTCCCTACGAGCAGTACTTC. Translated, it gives CASQEQRGPYEQYF.

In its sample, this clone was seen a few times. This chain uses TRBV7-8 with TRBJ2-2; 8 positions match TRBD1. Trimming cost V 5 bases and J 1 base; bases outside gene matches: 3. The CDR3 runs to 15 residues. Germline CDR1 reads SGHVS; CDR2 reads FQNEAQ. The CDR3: CASSAGTGNTGELFF. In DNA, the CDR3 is TGTGCCAGCAGCGCCGGGACAGGGAACACCGGGGAGCTGTTTTTT.

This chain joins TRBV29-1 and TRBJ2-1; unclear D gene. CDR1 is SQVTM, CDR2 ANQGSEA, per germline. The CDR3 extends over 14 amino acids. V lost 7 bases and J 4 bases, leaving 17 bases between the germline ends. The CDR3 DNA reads TGCAGCGCTAGATTAGGTCCCCTATACAATGAGCAGTTCTTC. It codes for CSARLGPLYNEQFF.

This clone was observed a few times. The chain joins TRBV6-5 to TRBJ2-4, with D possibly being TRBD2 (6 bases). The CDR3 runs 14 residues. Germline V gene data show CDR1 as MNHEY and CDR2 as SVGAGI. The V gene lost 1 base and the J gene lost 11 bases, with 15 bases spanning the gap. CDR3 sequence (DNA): TGTGCCAGCAGTTACTTCGGGAGAGCCCAGGTTCAGTACTTC. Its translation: CASSYFGRAQVQYF.

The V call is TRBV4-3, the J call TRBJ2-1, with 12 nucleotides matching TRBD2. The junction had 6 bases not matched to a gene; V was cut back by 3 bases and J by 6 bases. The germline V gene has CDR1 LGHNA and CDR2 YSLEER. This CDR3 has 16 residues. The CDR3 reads CASSQLGTSGPNEQFF. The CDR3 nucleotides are TGCGCCAGCAGCCAGCTGGGGACTAGCGGGCCCAATGAGCAGTTCTTC.

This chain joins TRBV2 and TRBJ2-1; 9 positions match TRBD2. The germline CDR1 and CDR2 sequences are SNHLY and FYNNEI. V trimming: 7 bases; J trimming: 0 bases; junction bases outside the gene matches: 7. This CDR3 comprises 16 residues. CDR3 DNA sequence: TGTGCCAGCATAGCGGGAGTACCGCCCTCCTACAATGAGCAGTTCTTC. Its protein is CASIAGVPPSYNEQFF.

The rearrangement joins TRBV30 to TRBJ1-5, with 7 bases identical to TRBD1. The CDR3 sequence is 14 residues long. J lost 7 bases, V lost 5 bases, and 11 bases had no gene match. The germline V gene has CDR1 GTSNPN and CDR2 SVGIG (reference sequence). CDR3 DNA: TGTGCCTGGGGGCAGGGGGGAACATCGCAGCCCCAGCATTTT. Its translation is CAWGQGGTSQPQHF.

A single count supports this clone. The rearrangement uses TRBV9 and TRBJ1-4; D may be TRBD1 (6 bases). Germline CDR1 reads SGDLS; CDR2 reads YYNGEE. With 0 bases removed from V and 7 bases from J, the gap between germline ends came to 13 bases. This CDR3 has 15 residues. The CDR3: CASSVDPTRGEKLFF. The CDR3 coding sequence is TGTGCCAGCAGCGTAGACCCAACCAGGGGTGAAAAACTGTTTTTT.

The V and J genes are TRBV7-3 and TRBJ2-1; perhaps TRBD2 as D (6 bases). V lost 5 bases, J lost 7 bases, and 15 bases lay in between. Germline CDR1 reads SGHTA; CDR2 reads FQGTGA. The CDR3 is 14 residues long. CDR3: CASSRQLAENEQFF. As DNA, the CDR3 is TGTGCCAGCAGCAGGCAGTTAGCGGAGAATGAGCAGTTCTTC.

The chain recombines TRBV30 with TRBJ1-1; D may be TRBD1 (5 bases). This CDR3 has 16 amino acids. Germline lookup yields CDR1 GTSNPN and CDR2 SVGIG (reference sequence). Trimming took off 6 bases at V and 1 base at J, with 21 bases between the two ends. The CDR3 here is CACRARRDAKNTEAFF. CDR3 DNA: TGTGCCTGTCGCGCACGCCGGGACGCCAAGAACACTGAAGCTTTCTTT.

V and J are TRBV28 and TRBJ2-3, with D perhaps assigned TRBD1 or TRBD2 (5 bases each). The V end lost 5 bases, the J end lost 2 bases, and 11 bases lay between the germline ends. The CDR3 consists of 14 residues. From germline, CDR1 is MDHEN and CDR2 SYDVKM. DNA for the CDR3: TGTGCCAGCAGTACACCGGGGCACACAGATACGCAGTATTTT. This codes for CASSTPGHTDTQYF.

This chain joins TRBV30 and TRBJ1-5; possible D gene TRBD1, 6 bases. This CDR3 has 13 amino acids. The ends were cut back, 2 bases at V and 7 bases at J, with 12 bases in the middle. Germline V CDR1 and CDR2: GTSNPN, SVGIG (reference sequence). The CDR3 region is CAWSHKGGQPQHF. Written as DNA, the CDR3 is TGTGCCTGGAGTCATAAGGGGGGCCAGCCCCAGCATTTT.

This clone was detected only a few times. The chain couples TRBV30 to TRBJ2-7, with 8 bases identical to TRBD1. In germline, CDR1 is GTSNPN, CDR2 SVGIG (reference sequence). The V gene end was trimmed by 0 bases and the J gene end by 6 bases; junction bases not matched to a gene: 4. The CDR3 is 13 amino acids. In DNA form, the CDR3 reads TGTGCCTGGAGTGTCAACAGGGGGAGCGAGCAGTACTTC. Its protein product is CAWSVNRGSEQYF.

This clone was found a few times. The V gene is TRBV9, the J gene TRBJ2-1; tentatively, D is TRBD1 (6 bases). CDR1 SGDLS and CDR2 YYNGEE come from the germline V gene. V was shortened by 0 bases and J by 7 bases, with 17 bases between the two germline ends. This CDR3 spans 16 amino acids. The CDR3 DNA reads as TGTGCCAGCAGCGTAGAATTTGGGACAAAAGTAAATGAGCAGTTCTTC. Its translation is CASSVEFGTKVNEQFF.

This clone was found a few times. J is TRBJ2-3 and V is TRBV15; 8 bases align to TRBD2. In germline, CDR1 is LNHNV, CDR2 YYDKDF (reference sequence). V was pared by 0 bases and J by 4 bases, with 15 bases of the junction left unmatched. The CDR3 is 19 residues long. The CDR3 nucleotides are TGTGCCACCAGCAGAGATGTCACGGTCAGTAGCGGGAACCCAGATACGCAGTATTTT. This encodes CATSRDVTVSSGNPDTQYF.

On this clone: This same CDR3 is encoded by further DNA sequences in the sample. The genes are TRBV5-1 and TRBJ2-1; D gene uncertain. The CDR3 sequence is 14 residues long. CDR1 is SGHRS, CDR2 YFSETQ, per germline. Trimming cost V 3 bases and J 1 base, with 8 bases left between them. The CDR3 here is CASSSDGSYNEQFF. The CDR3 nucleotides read TGCGCCAGCAGCTCGGACGGATCCTACAATGAGCAGTTCTTC.

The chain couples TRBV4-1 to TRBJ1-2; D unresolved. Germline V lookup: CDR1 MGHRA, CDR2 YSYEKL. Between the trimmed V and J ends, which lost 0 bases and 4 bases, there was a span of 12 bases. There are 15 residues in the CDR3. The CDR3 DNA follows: TGCGCCAGCAGCCAAGATGGACGGATGGTCTATGGCTACACCTTC. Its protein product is CASSQDGRMVYGYTF.

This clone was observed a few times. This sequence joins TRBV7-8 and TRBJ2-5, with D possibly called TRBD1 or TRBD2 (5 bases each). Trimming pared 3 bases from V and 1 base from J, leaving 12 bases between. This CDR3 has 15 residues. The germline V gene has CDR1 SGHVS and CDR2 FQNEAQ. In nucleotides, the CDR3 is TGTGCCAGCAGCTTGGGGACGGTGCTCCAAGAGACCCAGTACTTC. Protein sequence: CASSLGTVLQETQYF.

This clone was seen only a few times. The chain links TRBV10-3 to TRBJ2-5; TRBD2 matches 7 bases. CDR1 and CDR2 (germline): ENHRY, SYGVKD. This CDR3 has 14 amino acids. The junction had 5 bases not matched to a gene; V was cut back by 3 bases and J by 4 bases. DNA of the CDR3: TGTGCCATCAGTGAAGGAGGGAGGGGAGAGACCCAGTACTTC. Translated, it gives CAISEGGRGETQYF.

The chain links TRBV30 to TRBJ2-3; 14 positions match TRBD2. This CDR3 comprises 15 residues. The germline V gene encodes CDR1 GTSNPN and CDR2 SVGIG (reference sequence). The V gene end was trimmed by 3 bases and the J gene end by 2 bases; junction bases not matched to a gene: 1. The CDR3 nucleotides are TGTGCCTGGAGGACTAGCGGGAGGGACACAGATACGCAGTATTTT. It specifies CAWRTSGRDTDTQYF.

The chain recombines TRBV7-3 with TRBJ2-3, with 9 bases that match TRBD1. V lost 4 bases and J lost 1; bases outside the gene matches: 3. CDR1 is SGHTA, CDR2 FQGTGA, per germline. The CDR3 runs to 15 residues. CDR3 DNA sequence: TGTGCCAGCAGCTCACAGGGGGCCGGCACAGATACGCAGTATTTT. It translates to CASSSQGAGTDTQYF.

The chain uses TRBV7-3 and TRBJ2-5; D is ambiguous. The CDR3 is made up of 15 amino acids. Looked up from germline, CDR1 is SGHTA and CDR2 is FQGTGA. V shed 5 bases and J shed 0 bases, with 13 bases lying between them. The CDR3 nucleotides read TGTGCCAGCAGCCCAGGAGTAGGAGACCAAGAGACCCAGTACTTC. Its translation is CASSPGVGDQETQYF.

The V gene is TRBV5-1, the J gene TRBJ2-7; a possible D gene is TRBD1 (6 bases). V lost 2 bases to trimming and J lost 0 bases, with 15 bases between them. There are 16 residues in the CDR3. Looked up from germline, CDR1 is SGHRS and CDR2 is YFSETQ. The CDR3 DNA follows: TGCGCCAGCAGCTTTTCCCCCGGACAGCACTCCTACGAGCAGTACTTC. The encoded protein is CASSFSPGQHSYEQYF.

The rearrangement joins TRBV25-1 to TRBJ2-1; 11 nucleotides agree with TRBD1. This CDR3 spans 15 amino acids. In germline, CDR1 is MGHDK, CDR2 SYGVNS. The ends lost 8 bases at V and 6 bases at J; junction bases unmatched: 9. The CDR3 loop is CASAWTGGVSNEQFF. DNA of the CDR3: TGTGCCAGCGCATGGACAGGGGGCGTAAGCAATGAGCAGTTCTTC.

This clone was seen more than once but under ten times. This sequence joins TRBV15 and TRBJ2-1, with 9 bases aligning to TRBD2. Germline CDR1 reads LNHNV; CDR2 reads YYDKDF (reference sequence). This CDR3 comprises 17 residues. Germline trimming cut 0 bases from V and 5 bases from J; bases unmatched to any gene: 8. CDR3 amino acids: CATSRDGLGTSHNEQFF. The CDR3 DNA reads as TGTGCCACCAGCAGAGATGGGCTCGGGACTAGCCACAATGAGCAGTTCTTC.

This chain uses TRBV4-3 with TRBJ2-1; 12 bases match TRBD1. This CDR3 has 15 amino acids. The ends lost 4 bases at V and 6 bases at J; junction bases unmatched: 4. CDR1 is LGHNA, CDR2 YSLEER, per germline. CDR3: CASSPGQGAPNEQFF. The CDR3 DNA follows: TGCGCCAGCAGCCCGGGACAGGGGGCGCCCAATGAGCAGTTCTTC.

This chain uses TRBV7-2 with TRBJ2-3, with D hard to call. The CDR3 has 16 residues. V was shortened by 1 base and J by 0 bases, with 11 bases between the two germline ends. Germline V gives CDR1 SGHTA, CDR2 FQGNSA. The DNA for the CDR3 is TGTGCCAGCAGCTTAGGTCCGCCGACTAGCACAGATACGCAGTATTTT. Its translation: CASSLGPPTSTDTQYF.